What follows are 28 T cell receptor beta chains derived from one specimen sequenced in a study of cytomegalovirus exposure and HLA in healthy donors. The PCR was carried out with 60 Vbeta primers and 13 Jbeta primers. The protocol was immunoSEQ multiplex PCR, while the TCRdb copy is restricted to in-frame clones and leaves out a portion. The repertoire holds 150,000 to 200,000 clones, with 70% to 80% as singletons. The sample taken for sequencing was PBMCs. The receptors shown here come from a man in his thirties or forties in good health and CMV-seronegative.

The chain joins TRBV4-3 to TRBJ2-1; 9 bases fit TRBD1. Germline values: CDR1 LGHNA, CDR2 YSLEER. V was pared by 8 bases and J by 8 bases, with 10 bases of the junction left unmatched. CDR3 size: 14 residues. The CDR3 is CASSPGQGWDEQFF. The CDR3 DNA follows: TGCGCCAGCTCGCCGGGACAGGGTTGGGATGAGCAGTTCTTC.

The V call is TRBV5-1, the J call TRBJ1-3; unclear D gene. The CDR3 length is 13 residues. The V end lost 1 base, the J end lost 4 bases, and 6 bases lay between the germline ends. Germline CDR1 and CDR2: SGHRS and YFSETQ. For the CDR3, the DNA is TGCGCCAGCAGCTTGTCGCGAGGAAACACCATATATTTT. The encoded protein is CASSLSRGNTIYF.

Here the CDR3 reads CASSLGRGGAYEQYF. CDR3 nucleotide sequence: TGTGCCAGCAGCTTAGGACGGGGGGGCGCGTACGAGCAGTACTTC. The chain couples TRBV7-2 to TRBJ2-7; 8 positions match TRBD2. V dropped 1 base and J dropped 4; count of bases not matched to a gene: 6. The CDR3 has 15 residues. In germline, CDR1 is SGHTA, CDR2 FQGNSA.

This clone was seen a handful of times. The chain combines TRBV19 with TRBJ2-1, with TRBD2 matching over 13 bases. The CDR3 contains 19 residues. Per germline, CDR1 LNHDA and CDR2 SQIVND (reference sequence). V lost 4 bases, J lost 0 bases, and 9 bases stayed unmatched. Written as DNA, the CDR3 is TGTGCCAGTAGTACCCGACTAGCGGGAGGCCCAAGCTCCTACAATGAGCAGTTCTTC. Amino acids: CASSTRLAGGPSSYNEQFF.

CDR3 nucleotides: TGTGCCAGCAGCGTAGATGGGACGGGGGGAGACGATGGTGAGCAGTTCTTC. Residues: CASSVDGTGGDDGEQFF. The V and J genes are TRBV9 and TRBJ2-1; 7 bases map to TRBD2. J lost 9 bases, V lost 0 bases, and 15 bases had no gene match. The CDR3 length is 17 residues. In germline, CDR1 is SGDLS, CDR2 YYNGEE.

The chain has TRBV5-1 and TRBJ2-5; 10 bases fit TRBD1. Germline V gene data show CDR1 as SGHRS and CDR2 as YFSETQ. CDR3 length: 14 residues. V lost 5 bases to trimming and J lost 4 bases; unmatched junction nucleotides: 5. The chain's CDR3 is CASRLRTGGETQYF. CDR3 sequence (DNA): TGCGCCAGCAGGCTCAGGACAGGGGGAGAGACCCAGTACTTC.

The chain couples TRBV4-2 to TRBJ2-1, with 11 bases lining up with TRBD2. Germline-derived CDR1 and CDR2 are LGHNA and YNFKEQ. The CDR3 is 20 residues long. Trimming at V came to 4 bases and at J to 7 bases, leaving 21 bases not matched to a gene. The CDR3 sequence: CASSPSGAGLSGRAQNEQFF. The CDR3 nucleotides are TGTGCCAGCAGCCCGAGTGGGGCAGGGCTTAGCGGGAGGGCCCAAAATGAGCAGTTCTTC.

This CDR3 is CASSPRGLALDEQFF. In DNA form, the CDR3 reads TGTGCCAGCAGCCCGAGGGGACTAGCCTTGGATGAGCAGTTCTTC. The gene calls are TRBV11-3 and TRBJ2-1, with 9 bases lining up with TRBD2. This CDR3 comprises 15 residues. The V gene end was trimmed by 5 bases and the J gene end by 8 bases; junction bases not matched to a gene: 10. Per the germline V gene, CDR1 is SGHNT and CDR2 is YENEEA. Drawing the rest from reference TRBV11-3 and TRBJ2-1, the complete variable domain is EAGVVQSPRYKIIEKKQPVAFWCNPISGHNTLYWYLQNLGQGPELLIRYENEEAVDDSQLPKDRFSAERLKGVDSTLKIQPAELGDSAVYLCASSPRGLALDEQFFGPGTRLTVL.

This sequence joins TRBV4-3 and TRBJ1-2; D gene unclear. The CDR3 runs to 15 residues. V was trimmed by 4 bases and J by 2 bases, leaving 14 bases between them. Germline CDR1 is LGHNA and CDR2 is YSLEER. The CDR3 protein is CASSPKTEGNYGYTF. The CDR3 nucleotides are TGCGCCAGCAGCCCCAAAACAGAGGGAAACTATGGCTACACCTTC.

The chain recombines TRBV7-8 with TRBJ2-1, with a tentative D call TRBD2 (7 bases). Germline assignment: CDR1 SGHVS and CDR2 FQNEAQ. Between the trimmed V and J ends, which lost 0 bases and 2 bases, there was a span of 14 bases. The CDR3 runs 17 residues. In DNA, the CDR3 is TGTGCCAGCAGCTTAGCAGGGGGACTAAGTCCCTACAATGAGCAGTTCTTC. Amino acid sequence: CASSLAGGLSPYNEQFF.

The genes are TRBV5-1 and TRBJ1-5, with a weak D call TRBD1 (6 bases). Germline V lookup: CDR1 SGHRS, CDR2 YFSETQ. The CDR3 is 14 amino acids. V lost 4 bases to trimming and J lost 5 bases, with 13 bases between them. CDR3 in DNA: TGCGCCAGCAGCCCCCGGGCAGGGGATCAGCCCCAGCATTTT. This codes for CASSPRAGDQPQHF.

The V and J genes are TRBV30 and TRBJ2-7; D is ambiguous. Trimming took 5 bases from V and 5 from J, leaving 16 bases between them. CDR3 length: 13 residues. Germline CDR1 reads GTSNPN; CDR2 reads SVGIG (reference sequence). CDR3 nucleotide sequence: TGTGCCTGGGGTCTCACAGCACCTAACGAGCAGTACTTC. Amino acids: CAWGLTAPNEQYF.

This chain uses TRBV28 with TRBJ2-7; D remains unclear. This CDR3 spans 13 amino acids. Trimming took off 3 bases at V and 0 bases at J, with 6 bases between the two ends. Per germline, CDR1 MDHEN and CDR2 SYDVKM. Here the CDR3 DNA reads TGTGCCAGCAGTTTTGACTCCTCCTACGAGCAGTACTTC. This encodes CASSFDSSYEQYF.

The V gene is TRBV27, the J gene TRBJ2-3, with 16 bases that match TRBD2. Per the germline V gene, CDR1 is MNHEY and CDR2 is SMNVEV (reference sequence). The CDR3 length is 18 residues. The V segment lost 5 bases and the J segment 4 bases; nucleotides outside the gene matches: 9. CDR3 amino acids: CASSHGTSGRAGADTQYF. CDR3 sequence (DNA): TGTGCCAGCAGTCACGGGACTAGCGGGAGGGCCGGGGCAGATACGCAGTATTTT.

V gene TRBV4-2 combines with J gene TRBJ2-3; tentatively, D is TRBD2 (6 bases). From germline, CDR1 is LGHNA and CDR2 YNFKEQ. V was pared by 0 bases and J by 1 base, with 17 bases between. This CDR3 has 18 amino acids. The CDR3 DNA sequence: TGTGCCAGCAGCCAAGATGGAGGGGACCCTACGCGCACAGATACGCAGTATTTT. It specifies CASSQDGGDPTRTDTQYF.

V gene TRBV9 combines with J gene TRBJ2-6; 7 positions agree with TRBD1. CDR3 length: 17 amino acids. The V segment lost 0 bases and the J segment 0 bases; nucleotides outside the gene matches: 3. CDR1 and CDR2 (germline): SGDLS, YYNGEE. CDR3 DNA: TGTGCCAGCAGCGTAGGTAACAGGGGCTCTGGGGCCAACGTCCTGACTTTC. Encoded protein: CASSVGNRGSGANVLTF. The full variable domain, with the rest looked up from reference TRBV9 and TRBJ2-6, is DSGVTQTPKHLITATGQRVTLRCSPRSGDLSVYWYQQSLDQGLQFLIQYYNGEERAKGNILERFSAQQFPDLHSELNLSSLELGDSALYFCASSVGNRGSGANVLTFGAGSRLTVL.

The chain employs TRBV9 and TRBJ2-2; D is ambiguous. V was shortened by 3 bases and J by 2 bases, with 11 bases between the two germline ends. This CDR3 region has 15 residues. Germline assignment: CDR1 SGDLS and CDR2 YYNGEE. The CDR3 region is CASSDETFNTGELFF. For the CDR3, the DNA is TGTGCCAGCAGCGATGAGACTTTTAACACCGGGGAGCTGTTTTTT.

The V and J genes are TRBV10-3 and TRBJ2-5; 11 nucleotides line up with TRBD1. Trimming at V came to 9 bases and at J to 2 bases, leaving 11 bases not matched to a gene. The length of the CDR3 is 16 residues. The V gene's germline CDR1 is ENHRY and CDR2 SYGVKD. The CDR3 region has the DNA TGTGCCATGCGTCCCGGGGACAGGGGGTCTCAAGAGACCCAGTACTTC. Amino acid sequence: CAMRPGDRGSQETQYF.

The chain has TRBV28 and TRBJ2-7; TRBD2 agrees at 10 bases. Per germline, CDR1 MDHEN and CDR2 SYDVKM. CDR3 size: 17 residues. Unmatched junction bases numbered 11, after V lost 6 bases and J lost 0 bases. DNA of the CDR3: TGTGCCAGCAGCCCCGAACCTAGCGGGAGTTTCTCCTACGAGCAGTACTTC. Its translation is CASSPEPSGSFSYEQYF. The full variable domain, rest sourced from reference TRBV28 and TRBJ2-7, is DVKVTQSSRYLVKRTGEKVFLECVQDMDHENMFWYRQDPGLGLRLIYFSYDVKMKEKGDIPEGYSVSREKKERFSLILESASTNQTSMYLCASSPEPSGSFSYEQYFGPGTRLTVT.

The chain recombines TRBV30 with TRBJ1-2; D remains ambiguous. The ends were cut back, 4 bases at V and 8 bases at J, with 20 bases in the middle. Germline CDR1 is GTSNPN and CDR2 is SVGIG (reference sequence). The CDR3 is 14 residues long. CDR3 nucleotides: TGTGCCTGGACCTTTGTAGGCGGTGGGGAGGGCTACACCTTC. It codes for CAWTFVGGGEGYTF.

This chain joins TRBV5-1 and TRBJ2-5, with 8 bases identical to TRBD1. Looked up from germline, CDR1 is SGHRS and CDR2 is YFSETQ. The ends lost 4 bases at V and 5 bases at J; junction bases unmatched: 7. The CDR3 covers 14 residues. The CDR3, as DNA: TGCGCCAGCAGCCCCAGGACAGGGTCGGAGACCCAGTACTTC. Residues: CASSPRTGSETQYF. Together with reference TRBV5-1 and TRBJ2-5, the CDR3 gives the full variable domain: KAGVTQTPRYLIKTRGQQVTLSCSPISGHRSVSWYQQTPGQGLQFLFEYFSETQRNKGNFPGRFSGRQFSNSRSEMNVSTLELGDSALYLCASSPRTGSETQYFGPGTRLLVL.

In its sample, this clone was seen once. The chain carries TRBV7-2 and TRBJ2-7; 8 bases line up with TRBD1. Trimming removed 2 bases from V and 3 bases from J; junction bases left unmatched: 9. The CDR3 runs to 16 residues. Germline CDR1 reads SGHTA; CDR2 reads FQGNSA. The chain's CDR3 is CASSLSQGATYYEQYF. Written as DNA, the CDR3 is TGTGCCAGCAGCTTATCTCAGGGGGCCACCTACTACGAGCAGTACTTC.

The chain recombines TRBV5-1 with TRBJ1-2; D gene unclear. The CDR3 has 15 amino acids. Trimming took 0 bases from V and 4 from J, leaving 13 bases between them. Germline CDR1 is SGHRS and CDR2 is YFSETQ. The CDR3 here is CASSLDGFSSYGYTF. CDR3 nucleotides: TGCGCCAGCAGCTTGGACGGATTCTCTAGCTATGGCTACACCTTC.

This clone appeared a single time. The chain recombines TRBV30 with TRBJ2-1, with 9 bases identical to TRBD2. Germline V gene data show CDR1 as GTSNPN and CDR2 as SVGIG (reference sequence). J was trimmed by 7 bases and V by 6 bases; bases with no gene match: 10. This CDR3 is built from 14 residues. CDR3 protein: CACSGTSKSNEQFF. The CDR3 DNA reads TGTGCCTGTTCCGGGACTAGCAAGTCTAATGAGCAGTTCTTC.

This sequence joins TRBV7-6 and TRBJ2-2; perhaps TRBD1 as D (5 bases). The CDR3 spans 15 residues. Germline V gives CDR1 SGHVS, CDR2 FNYEAQ. Trimming cost V 4 bases and J 6 bases, with 15 bases left between them. The CDR3 loop is CASSSTQPGPGELFF. The CDR3 nucleotides are TGTGCCAGCAGCTCTACCCAACCAGGGCCCGGGGAGCTGTTTTTT.

This chain uses TRBV2 with TRBJ1-1; tentatively, D is TRBD1 (6 bases). The CDR3 is made up of 17 amino acids. The V and J ends lost 5 bases and 0 bases respectively, with 19 bases between them. CDR1 is SNHLY and CDR2 is FYNNEI in the germline V gene. CDR3 nucleotide sequence: TGTGCCAGCAGTCTTTATTCCTCAGGGGCTATGAACACTGAAGCTTTCTTT. Translation: CASSLYSSGAMNTEAFF.

The genes are TRBV14 and TRBJ1-4; D is ambiguous. The CDR3 has 14 residues. The V gene lost 2 bases and the J gene lost 11 bases, with 15 bases spanning the gap. CDR1 is SGHDN and CDR2 is FVKESK in the germline V gene. The chain's CDR3 is CASSQSREYPKLFF. DNA of the CDR3: TGTGCCAGCAGCCAAAGTCGGGAATACCCCAAACTGTTTTTT.

This chain joins TRBV6-5 and TRBJ2-7; TRBD1 matches 7 bases. The V and J ends lost 2 bases and 0 bases, in that order; junction bases with no gene match: 7. The CDR3 extends over 16 amino acids. Germline V gene data show CDR1 as MNHEY and CDR2 as SVGAGI. The CDR3 spells CASSYPGQDFSYEQYF. The DNA for the CDR3 is TGTGCCAGCAGTTACCCCGGACAGGACTTCTCCTACGAGCAGTACTTC.